The rows below give T cell receptor beta chains drawn from one sample of a study of shared clonotypes between healthy human individuals. The table came from immunoSEQ multiplex PCR; TCRdb's copy has only in-frame clones and leaves some out. The sample carries over a million clones, 95% to 99% recorded once. Material: naive CD4+ T cells sorted from blood. These receptors all stem from a man aged 30-40 years in good health. Both conserved end residues are part of each CDR3. A D gene is named only where the DNA matches it firmly.

V	D	J	CDR3
TRBV28	NA	TRBJ2-7	CASISGYEQYF
TRBV5-1	TRBD2	TRBJ2-7	CASSLAGGPHEQYF
TRBV19	TRBD1	TRBJ2-2	CASRSGQHTGELFF
TRBV5-8	NA	TRBJ2-2	CASSFYRENTGELFF
TRBV5-5	TRBD1	TRBJ1-1	CASSFYPPGQDSTEAFF
TRBV5-1	NA	TRBJ1-4	CASRSGTVNEKLFF
TRBV28	NA	TRBJ2-7	CASSPLLGDHEQYF
TRBV18	NA	TRBJ1-5	CASSPLNSNQPQHF
TRBV5-1	NA	TRBJ2-7	CASINWTDYEQYF
TRBV5-4	NA	TRBJ1-3	CASSIGPDSGNTIYF
TRBV19	TRBD1	TRBJ1-5	CASSIRPGTGLGNQPQHF
TRBV7-2	TRBD1	TRBJ2-3	CASSYQIGTGTDTQYF
TRBV11-2	NA	TRBJ1-2	CASSLGGHKNFYGYTF
TRBV10-2	NA	TRBJ2-3	CASSVATPNTDTQYF
TRBV7-8	NA	TRBJ2-7	CASSLDSREQYF
TRBV9	NA	TRBJ2-1	CASSAPGTSNEQFF
TRBV9	TRBD1	TRBJ1-2	CASSVAPGQGIYGYTF
TRBV2	TRBD2	TRBJ2-2	CASREGLAGGPSTGELFF